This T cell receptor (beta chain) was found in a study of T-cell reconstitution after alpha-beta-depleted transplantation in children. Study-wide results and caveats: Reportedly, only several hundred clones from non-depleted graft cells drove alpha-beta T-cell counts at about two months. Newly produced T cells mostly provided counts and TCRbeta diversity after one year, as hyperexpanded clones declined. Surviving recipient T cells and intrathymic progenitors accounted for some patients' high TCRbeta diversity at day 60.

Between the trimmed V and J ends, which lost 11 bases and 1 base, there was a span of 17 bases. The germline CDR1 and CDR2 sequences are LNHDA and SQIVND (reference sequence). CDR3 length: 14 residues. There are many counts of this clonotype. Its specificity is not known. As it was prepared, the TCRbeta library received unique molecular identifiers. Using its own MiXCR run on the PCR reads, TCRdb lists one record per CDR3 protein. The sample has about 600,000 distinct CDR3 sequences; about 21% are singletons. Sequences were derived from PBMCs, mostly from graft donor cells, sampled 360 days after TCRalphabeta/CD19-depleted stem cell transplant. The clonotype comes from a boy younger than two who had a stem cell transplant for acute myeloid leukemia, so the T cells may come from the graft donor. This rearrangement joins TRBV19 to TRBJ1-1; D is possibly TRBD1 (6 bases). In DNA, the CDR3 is TGTGCCTCAGAGACAGGTCCTACGAACACTGAAGCTTTCTTT. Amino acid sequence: CASETGPTNTEAFF. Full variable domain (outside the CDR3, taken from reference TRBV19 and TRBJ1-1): DGGITQSPKYLFRKEGQNVTLSCEQNLNHDAMYWYRQDPGQGLRLIYYSQIVNDFQKGDIAEGYSVSREKKESFPLTVTSAQKNPTAFYLCASETGPTNTEAFFGQGTRLTVV.